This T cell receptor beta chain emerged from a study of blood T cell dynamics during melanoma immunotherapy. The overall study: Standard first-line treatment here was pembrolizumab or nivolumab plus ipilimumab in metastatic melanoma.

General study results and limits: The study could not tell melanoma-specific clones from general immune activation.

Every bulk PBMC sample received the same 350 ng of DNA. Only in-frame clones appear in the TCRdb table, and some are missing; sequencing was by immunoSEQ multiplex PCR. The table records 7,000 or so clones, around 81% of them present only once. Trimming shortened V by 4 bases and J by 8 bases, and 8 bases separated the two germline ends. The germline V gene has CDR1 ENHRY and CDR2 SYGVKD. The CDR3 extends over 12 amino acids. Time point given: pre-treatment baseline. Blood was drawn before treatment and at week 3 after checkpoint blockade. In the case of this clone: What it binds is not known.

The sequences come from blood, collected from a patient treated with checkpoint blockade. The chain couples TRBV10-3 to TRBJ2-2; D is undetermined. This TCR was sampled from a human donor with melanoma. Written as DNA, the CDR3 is TGTGCCATCAGTGTCCCTCGGGGGGAGCTGTTTTTT. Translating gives CAISVPRGELFF.